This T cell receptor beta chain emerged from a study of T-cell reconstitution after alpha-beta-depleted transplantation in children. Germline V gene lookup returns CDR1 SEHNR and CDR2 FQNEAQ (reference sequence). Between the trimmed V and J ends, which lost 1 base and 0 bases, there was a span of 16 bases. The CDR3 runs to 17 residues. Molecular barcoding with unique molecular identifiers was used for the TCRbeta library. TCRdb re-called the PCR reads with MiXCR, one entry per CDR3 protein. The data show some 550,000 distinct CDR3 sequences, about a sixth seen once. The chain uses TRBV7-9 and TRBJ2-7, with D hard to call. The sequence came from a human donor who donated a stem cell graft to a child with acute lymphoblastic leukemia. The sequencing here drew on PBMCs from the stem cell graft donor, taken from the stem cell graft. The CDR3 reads CASSLVAAALSSYEQYF. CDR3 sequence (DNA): TGTGCCAGCAGCTTAGTAGCTGCGGCACTGAGCTCCTACGAGCAGTACTTC.